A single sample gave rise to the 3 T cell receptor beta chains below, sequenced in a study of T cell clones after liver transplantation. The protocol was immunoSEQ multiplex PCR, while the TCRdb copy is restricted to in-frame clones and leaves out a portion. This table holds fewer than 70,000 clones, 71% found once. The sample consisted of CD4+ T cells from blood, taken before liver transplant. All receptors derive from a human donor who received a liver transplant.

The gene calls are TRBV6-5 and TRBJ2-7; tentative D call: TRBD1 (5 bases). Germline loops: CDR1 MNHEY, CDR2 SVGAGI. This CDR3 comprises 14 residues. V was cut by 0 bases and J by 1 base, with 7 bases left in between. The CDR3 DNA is TGTGCCAGCAGTTACTCACAGGAATCCTACGAGCAGTACTTC. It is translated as CASSYSQESYEQYF.

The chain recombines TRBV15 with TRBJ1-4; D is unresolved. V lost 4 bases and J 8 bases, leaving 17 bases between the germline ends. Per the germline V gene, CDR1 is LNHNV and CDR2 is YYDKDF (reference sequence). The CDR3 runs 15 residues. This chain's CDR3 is CATSTATAGVEKLFF. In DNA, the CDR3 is TGTGCCACCAGCACCGCGACGGCTGGAGTCGAAAAACTGTTTTTT.

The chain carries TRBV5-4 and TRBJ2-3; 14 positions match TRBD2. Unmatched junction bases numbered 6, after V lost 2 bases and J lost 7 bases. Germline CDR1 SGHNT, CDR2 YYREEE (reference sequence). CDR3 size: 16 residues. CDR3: CASSLRTSGGPNTQYF. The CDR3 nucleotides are TGTGCCAGCAGCTTACGGACTAGCGGGGGGCCTAATACGCAGTATTTT. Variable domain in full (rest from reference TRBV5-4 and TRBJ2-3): ETGVTQSPTHLIKTRGQQVTLRCSSQSGHNTVSWYQQALGQGPQFIFQYYREEENGRGNFPPRFSGLQFPNYSSELNVNALELDDSALYLCASSLRTSGGPNTQYFGPGTRLTVL.